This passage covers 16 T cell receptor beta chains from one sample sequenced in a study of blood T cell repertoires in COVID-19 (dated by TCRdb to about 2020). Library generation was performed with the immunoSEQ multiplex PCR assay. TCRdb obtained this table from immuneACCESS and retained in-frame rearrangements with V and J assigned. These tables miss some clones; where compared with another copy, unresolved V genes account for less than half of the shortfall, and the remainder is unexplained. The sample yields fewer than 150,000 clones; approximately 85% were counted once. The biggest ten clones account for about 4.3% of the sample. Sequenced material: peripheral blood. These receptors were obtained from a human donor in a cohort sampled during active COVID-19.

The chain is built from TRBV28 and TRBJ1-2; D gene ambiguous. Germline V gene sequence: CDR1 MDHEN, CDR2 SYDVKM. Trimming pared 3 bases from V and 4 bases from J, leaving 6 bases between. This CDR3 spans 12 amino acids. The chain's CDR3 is CASSFLSYGYTF. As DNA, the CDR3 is TGTGCCAGCAGTTTTCTTTCCTATGGCTACACCTTC.

The CDR3 nucleotides read TGTGCCAGCAGTGAAGTGAGTGATGAAAAACTGTTTTTT. This codes for CASSEVSDEKLFF. This chain uses TRBV6-1 with TRBJ1-4; no firm D call. Germline assignment: CDR1 MNHNS and CDR2 SASEGT. CDR3 length: 13 amino acids. V lost 1 base to trimming and J lost 6 bases, with 6 bases between them.

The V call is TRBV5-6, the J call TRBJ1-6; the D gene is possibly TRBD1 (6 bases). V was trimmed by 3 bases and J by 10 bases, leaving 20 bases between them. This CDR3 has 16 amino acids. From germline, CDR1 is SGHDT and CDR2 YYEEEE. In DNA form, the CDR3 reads TGTGCCAGCAGCTCGACACAGGGTCTAGATGGGTCACCCCTCCACTTT. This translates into CASSSTQGLDGSPLHF. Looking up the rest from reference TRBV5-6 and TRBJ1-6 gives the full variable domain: DAGVTQSPTHLIKTRGQQVTLRCSPKSGHDTVSWYQQALGQGPQFIFQYYEEEERQRGNFPDRFSGHQFPNYSSELNVNALLLGDSALYLCASSSTQGLDGSPLHFGNGTRLTVT.

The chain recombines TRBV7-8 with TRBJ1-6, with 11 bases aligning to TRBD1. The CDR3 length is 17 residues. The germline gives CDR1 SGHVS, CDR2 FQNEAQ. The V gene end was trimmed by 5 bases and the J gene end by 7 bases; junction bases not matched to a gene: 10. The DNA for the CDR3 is TGTGCCAGCAGCGCTTCCGGGACAGGGGGTGGGAATTCACCCCTCCACTTT. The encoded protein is CASSASGTGGGNSPLHF.

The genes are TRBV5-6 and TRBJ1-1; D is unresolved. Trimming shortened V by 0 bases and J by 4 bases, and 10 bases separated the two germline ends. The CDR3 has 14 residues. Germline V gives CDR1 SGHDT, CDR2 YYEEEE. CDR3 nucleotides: TGTGCCAGCAGCTTGGTGGATGGAGGCACTGAAGCTTTCTTT. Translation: CASSLVDGGTEAFF.

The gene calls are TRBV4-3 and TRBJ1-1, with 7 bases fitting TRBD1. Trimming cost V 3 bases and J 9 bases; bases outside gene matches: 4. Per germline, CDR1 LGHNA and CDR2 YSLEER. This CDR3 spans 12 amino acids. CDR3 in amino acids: CASSHADRKAFF. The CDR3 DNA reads TGCGCCAGCAGCCATGCGGACAGGAAAGCTTTCTTT.

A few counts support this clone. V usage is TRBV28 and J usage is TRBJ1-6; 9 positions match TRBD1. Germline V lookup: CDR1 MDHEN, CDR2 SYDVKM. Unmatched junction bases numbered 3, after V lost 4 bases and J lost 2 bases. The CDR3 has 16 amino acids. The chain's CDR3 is CASSWTGEPYNSPLHF. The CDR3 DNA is TGTGCCAGCAGTTGGACAGGGGAACCCTATAATTCACCCCTCCACTTT.

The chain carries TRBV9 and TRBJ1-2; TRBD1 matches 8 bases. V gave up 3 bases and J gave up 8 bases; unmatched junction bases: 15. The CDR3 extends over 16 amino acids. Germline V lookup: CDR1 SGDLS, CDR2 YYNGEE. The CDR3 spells CASSGNTDREGSGYTF. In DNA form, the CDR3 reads TGTGCCAGCAGCGGTAATACGGACAGGGAAGGATCAGGCTACACCTTC.

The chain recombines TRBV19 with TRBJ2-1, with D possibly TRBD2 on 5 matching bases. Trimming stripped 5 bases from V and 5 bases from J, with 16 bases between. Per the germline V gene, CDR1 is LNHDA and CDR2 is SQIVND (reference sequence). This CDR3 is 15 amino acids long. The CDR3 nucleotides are TGTGCCAGTAGTCCGCGCGGGCTTAGGGACAATGAGCAGTTCTTC. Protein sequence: CASSPRGLRDNEQFF.

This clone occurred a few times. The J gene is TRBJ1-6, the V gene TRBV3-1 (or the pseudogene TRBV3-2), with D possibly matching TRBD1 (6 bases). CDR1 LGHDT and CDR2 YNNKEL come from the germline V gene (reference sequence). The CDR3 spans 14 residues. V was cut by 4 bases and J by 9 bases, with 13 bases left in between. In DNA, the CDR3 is TGTGCCAGCAGCCGTACAGGGTTCGGTTCACCCCTCCACTTT. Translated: CASSRTGFGSPLHF.

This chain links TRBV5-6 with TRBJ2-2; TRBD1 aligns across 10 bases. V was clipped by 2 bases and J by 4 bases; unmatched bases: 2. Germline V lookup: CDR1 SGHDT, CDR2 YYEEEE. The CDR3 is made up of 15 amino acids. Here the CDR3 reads CASSLGTGVTGELFF. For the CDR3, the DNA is TGTGCCAGCAGCTTAGGGACAGGGGTCACCGGGGAGCTGTTTTTT.

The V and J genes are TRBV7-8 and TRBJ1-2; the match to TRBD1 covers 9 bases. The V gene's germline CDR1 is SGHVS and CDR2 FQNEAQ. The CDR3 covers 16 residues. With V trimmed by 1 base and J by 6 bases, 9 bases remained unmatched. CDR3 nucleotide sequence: TGTGCCAGCAGCTTAGGTCCCGACAGGGGGTCTCATGGCTACACCTTC. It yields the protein CASSLGPDRGSHGYTF.

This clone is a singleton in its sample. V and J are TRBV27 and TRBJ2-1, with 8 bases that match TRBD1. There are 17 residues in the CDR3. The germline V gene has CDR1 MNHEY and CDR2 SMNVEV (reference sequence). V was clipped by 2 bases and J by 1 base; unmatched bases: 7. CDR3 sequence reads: CASSLRGTGISYNEQFF. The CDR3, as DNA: TGTGCCAGCAGTTTAAGGGGGACAGGTATATCCTACAATGAGCAGTTCTTC.

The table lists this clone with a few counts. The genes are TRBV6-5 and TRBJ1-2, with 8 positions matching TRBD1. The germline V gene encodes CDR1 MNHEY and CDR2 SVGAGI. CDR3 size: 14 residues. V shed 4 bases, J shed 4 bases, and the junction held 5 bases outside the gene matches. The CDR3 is CASSWGGQGYGYTF. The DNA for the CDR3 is TGTGCCAGCAGTTGGGGAGGACAGGGCTATGGCTACACCTTC.

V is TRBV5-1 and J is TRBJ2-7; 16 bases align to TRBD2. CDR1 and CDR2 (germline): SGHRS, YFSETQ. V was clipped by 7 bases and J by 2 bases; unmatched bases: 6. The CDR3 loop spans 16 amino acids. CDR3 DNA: TGCGCCAGCGGTCCGGGACTAGCGGGGGGGGCCTACGAGCAGTACTTC. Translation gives CASGPGLAGGAYEQYF.

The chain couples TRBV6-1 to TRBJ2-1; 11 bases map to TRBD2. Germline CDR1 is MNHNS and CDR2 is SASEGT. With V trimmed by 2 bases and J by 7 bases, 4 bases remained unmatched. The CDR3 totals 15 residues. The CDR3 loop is CASSEWASGGNEQFF. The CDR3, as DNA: TGTGCCAGCAGTGAATGGGCTAGCGGGGGGAATGAGCAGTTCTTC.